This T cell receptor (beta chain) was identified in a study of T-cell memory formation after mild COVID-19 (dated by TCRdb to the early 2020s). In terms of the full investigation: Most TCR sequence clusters were specific to one of the two donors. In a couple of donors, T-cell clones that expanded and contracted after mild COVID-19 were tracked by sequencing TCRalpha and TCRbeta repertoires over time. The cohort was made up of two young adult volunteers, one female and one male, who were previously healthy. Broader findings and caveats from the paper: From day 15 to 85, contracting clones showed balanced CD4/CD8 phenotypes, whereas a second wave of clones that expanded from day 15 to 37 leaned towards CD4+. The detection of some responding clones in pre-infection memory suggests that pre-existing cross-reactive memory T cells joined the SARS-CoV-2 response. Contracting CD4+ clones were found mainly in CM and EM memory subsets, while CD8+ clones were enriched in EMRA. Only two mild cases were covered by the study, and larger cohorts that include severe cases with pre-infection samples were considered necessary. SARS-CoV-2 specificity was not confirmed for the second-wave clones peaking on day 37.

Notes on this clonotype: Its antigen has not been determined. Nothing much larger sits one base from this clone, and base qualities are not available.

CDR1 and CDR2 (SGDLS, YYNGEE) derive from the germline V gene. The CDR3 covers 15 residues, taking in both the cysteine and the phenylalanine. Only CDR3 DNA is held: 45 bases, read in frame from base 1. V ends up 4 bases short and J 1 base short, with an unmatched junction base count of 5. PBMCs were isolated by Ficoll-Paque density gradient centrifugation. Sequenced using an Illumina NovaSeq 6000. Using 5'RACE with constant-segment primers, TCRalpha and TCRbeta cDNA libraries were constructed, with sample barcodes and unique molecular identifiers added in the process. RNA was extracted from every sample with Trizol reagent. Amplification of the libraries took two PCR steps, and the second step added a second sample barcode plus Illumina TruSeq adapters. Sequencing of libraries was performed on an Illumina NovaSeq with 2 x 150 bp paired-end reads. Regarding the original processing steps: The reads were demultiplexed and collapsed into UMI-guided consensus sequences using migec v1.2.7. Using mixcr v2.1.11, UMI consensuses were aligned to TRA and TRB V and J templates and then assembled into clonotypes. Expanded or contracted clonotypes were those called significant by both edgeR and NoisET, with noise models trained on biological replicates. edgeR calls used a false discovery rate-adjusted p below 0.01 and a log2 fold-change threshold of 1. As an exploratory analysis of dynamics, max-normalized trajectories of the 1000 most abundant clonotypes were examined with PCA combined with hierarchical clustering. Separately sequenced CD4+ and CD8+ repertoires were used to assign a CD4 or CD8 phenotype to each responding clone. Using fastp at Q25 and MiXCR, TCRdb reprocessed the public reads and kept productive beta chains. One record per CDR3 amino acid sequence lists the most common genes and DNA. The V and J calls were determined by TCRdb, not by the authors. This sample is represented by a few hundred thousand distinct CDR3 sequences; roughly 21% of them were singletons. Clones ranked in the top ten supply roughly an eighth of the sample.

This sequence originates from an adult woman who had mild COVID-19 (a few samples of this study predate the infection). The sample titles of this study are shuffled in the database, so cell type and time point are left out; the donor was told from shared clones. The chain was built from TRBV9 and TRBJ2-3; 8 bases in the junction line up with TRBD2. The material sequenced was PBMCs or a T cell subset sorted from them (not recorded which). In nucleotide form, the sequence is TGTGCCAGCAGCTCACGACTAGCGCGCACAGATACGCAGTATTTT. Its amino acids are CASSSRLARTDTQYF.